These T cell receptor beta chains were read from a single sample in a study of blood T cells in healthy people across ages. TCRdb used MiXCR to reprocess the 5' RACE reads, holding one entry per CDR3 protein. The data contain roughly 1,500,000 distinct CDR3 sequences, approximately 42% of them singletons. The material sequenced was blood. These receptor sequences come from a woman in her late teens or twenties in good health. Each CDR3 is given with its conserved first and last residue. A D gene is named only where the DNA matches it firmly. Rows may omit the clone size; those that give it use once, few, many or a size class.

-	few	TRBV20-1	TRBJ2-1	CSAREGGEVGEQFF	TGCAGTGCTAGAGAGGGGGGAGAGGTCGGCGAGCAGTTCTTC
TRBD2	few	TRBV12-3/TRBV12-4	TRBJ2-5	CASSRLAGGGETQYF	TGTGCCAGCAGTCGACTAGCGGGAGGAGGAGAGACCCAGTACTTC
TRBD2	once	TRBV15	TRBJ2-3	CPTGTSGFSTDTQYF	TGTCCCACCGGGACTAGCGGTTTTAGCACAGATACGCAGTATTTT
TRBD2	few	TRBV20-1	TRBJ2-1	CSAVSSGSSSYNEQFF	TGCAGTGCCGTCAGTAGCGGGTCCAGCTCCTACAATGAGCAGTTCTTC
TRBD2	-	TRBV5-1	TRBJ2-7	CANSLGLAGGTSYNEQYF	TGCGCCAACAGCTTGGGGTTAGCGGGGGGAACCTCCTACAATGAGCAGTACTTC
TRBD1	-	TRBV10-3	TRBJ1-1	CAIRGGGDWSVNTEAFF	TGTGCCATCAGGGGAGGGGGCGATTGGTCTGTGAACACTGAAGCTTTCTTT
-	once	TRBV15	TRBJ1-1	CATSRSDAEAFF	TGTGCCACCAGCAGATCCGACGCTGAAGCTTTCTTT
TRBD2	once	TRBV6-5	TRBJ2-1	CASSYSVGSGAKLEQFF	TGTGCCAGCAGTTACTCGGTGGGTAGCGGGGCAAAGCTTGAGCAGTTCTTC
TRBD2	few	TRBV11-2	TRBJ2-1	CASSLDLLAGNNEQFF	TGTGCCAGCAGCTTAGATCTACTAGCGGGAAACAATGAGCAGTTCTTC
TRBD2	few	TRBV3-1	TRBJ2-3	CASSARGADTQYF	TGTGCCAGCAGCGCTCGGGGGGCAGATACGCAGTATTTT
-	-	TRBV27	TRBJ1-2	CASSAASDSYGYTF	TGTGCCAGCAGTGCCGCCTCGGACAGCTATGGCTACACCTTC
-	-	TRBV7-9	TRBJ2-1	CASSPSGGGDEQFF	TGTGCCAGCAGCCCTAGCGGAGGGGGCGATGAGCAGTTCTTC
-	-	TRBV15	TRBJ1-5	CATSRGESNQPQHF	TGTGCCACCAGCAGAGGGGAAAGCAATCAGCCCCAGCATTTT
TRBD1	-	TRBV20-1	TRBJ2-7	CSAHLPKGAADGEQYF	TGCAGTGCTCACCTTCCCAAGGGGGCAGCGGACGGCGAGCAGTACTTC
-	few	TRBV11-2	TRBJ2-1	CASSLVTDWAMNEQFF	TGTGCCAGCAGCTTAGTGACGGACTGGGCCATGAATGAGCAGTTCTTC
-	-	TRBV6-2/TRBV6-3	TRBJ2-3	CASSWPFTDTQYF	TGTGCCAGCAGTTGGCCGTTCACAGATACGCAGTATTTT
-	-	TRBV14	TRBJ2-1	CASSQDSVQEEQFF	TGTGCCAGCAGCCAAGATTCGGTCCAAGAGGAGCAGTTCTTC
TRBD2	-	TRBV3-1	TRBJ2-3	CASSQVLAGTDTQYF	TGTGCCAGCAGCCAAGTCCTAGCGGGGACAGATACGCAGTATTTT
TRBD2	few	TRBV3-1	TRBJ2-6	CASSRGGFGANVLTF	TGTGCCAGCAGCCGCGGGGGTTTTGGGGCCAACGTCCTGACTTTC
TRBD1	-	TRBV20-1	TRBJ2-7	CSASGTGGSEQYF	TGCAGTGCTTCCGGGACAGGGGGCTCCGAGCAGTACTTC
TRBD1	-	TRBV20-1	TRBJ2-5	CSARRAGGSGETQYF	TGCAGTGCTAGACGGGCAGGGGGCAGTGGAGAGACCCAGTACTTC
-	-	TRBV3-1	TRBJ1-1	CASSQVGQHTEAFF	TGTGCCAGCAGCCAAGTAGGACAGCACACTGAAGCTTTCTTT
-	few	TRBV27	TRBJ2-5	CASSLSPGPMWEETQYF	TGTGCCAGCAGTTTATCTCCGGGACCCATGTGGGAAGAGACCCAGTACTTC
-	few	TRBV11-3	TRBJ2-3	CASSQGPDRHTDTQYF	TGTGCCAGCAGCCAGGGTCCGGACAGACACACAGATACGCAGTATTTT
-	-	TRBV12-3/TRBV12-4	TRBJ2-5	CVSSLALRVGGETQYF	TGTGTCAGCAGTTTAGCGCTTAGGGTCGGGGGAGAGACCCAGTACTTC
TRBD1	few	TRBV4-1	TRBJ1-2	CASSHWTGERNSGYTF	TGCGCCAGCAGCCACTGGACAGGGGAAAGGAATTCTGGCTACACCTTC
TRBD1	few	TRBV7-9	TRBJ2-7	CASSGTGPPYEQYF	TGTGCCAGCAGTGGGACAGGTCCTCCCTACGAGCAGTACTTC
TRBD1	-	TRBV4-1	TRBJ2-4	CASSHLGQGNIQYF	TGCGCCAGCAGCCACCTTGGACAGGGAAACATTCAGTACTTC
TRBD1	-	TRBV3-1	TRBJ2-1	CASSEGGGTNNEQFF	TGTGCCAGCAGCGAAGGGGGCGGAACTAACAATGAGCAGTTCTTC
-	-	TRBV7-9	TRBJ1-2	CASSSRDASGYTF	TGTGCCAGCAGCTCGAGGGACGCAAGTGGCTACACCTTC
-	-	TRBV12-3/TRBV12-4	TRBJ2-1	CASTILDSNEQFF	TGTGCCAGCACCATTCTGGACAGCAATGAGCAGTTCTTC
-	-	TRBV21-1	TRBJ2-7	CAGSNRGTKGSYEQYF	TGTGCCGGCAGCAACCGCGGGACCAAAGGGTCCTACGAGCAGTACTTC
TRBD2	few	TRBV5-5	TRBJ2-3	CASSGAGADENTQYF	TGTGCCAGCAGCGGGGCGGGAGCGGATGAGAATACGCAGTATTTT
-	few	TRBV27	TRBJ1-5	CASSPRGDHQPQHF	TGTGCCAGCAGTCCTCGCGGAGACCATCAGCCCCAGCATTTT
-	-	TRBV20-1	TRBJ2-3	CSAAQKRGGPDTQYF	TGCAGTGCTGCCCAAAAAAGGGGGGGGCCAGATACGCAGTATTTT
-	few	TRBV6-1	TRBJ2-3	CASRVSSTDTQYF	TGTGCCAGTAGGGTCTCTAGCACAGATACGCAGTATTTT
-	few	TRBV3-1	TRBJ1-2	CASSGPPANYGYTF	TGTGCCAGTAGCGGGCCTCCAGCCAACTATGGCTACACCTTC
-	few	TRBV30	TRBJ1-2	CAWSVASGLGYTF	TGTGCCTGGAGTGTTGCCTCAGGGCTTGGCTACACCTTC
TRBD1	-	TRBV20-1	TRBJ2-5	CSAIQGAVGETQYF	TGCAGTGCTATACAGGGGGCCGTGGGAGAGACCCAGTACTTC
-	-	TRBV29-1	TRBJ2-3	CGVEGRQLTDTQYF	TGCGGCGTTGAAGGCCGGCAGCTCACAGATACGCAGTATTTT
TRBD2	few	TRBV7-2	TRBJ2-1	CASSSGLAGKTYNEQFF	TGTGCCAGCAGCTCTGGGCTAGCGGGCAAGACCTACAATGAGCAGTTCTTC
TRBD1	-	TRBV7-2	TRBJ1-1	CASSKGQGTMNTEAFF	TGTGCCAGCAGCAAGGGACAGGGGACCATGAACACTGAAGCTTTCTTT